The 24 T cell receptor beta chains below were found in one sample sequenced in a study of T cells after yellow fever vaccination. TCRdb redid the calling of the 5' RACE reads with MiXCR, one entry per CDR3 protein. Of under 350,000 distinct CDR3 sequences in the sample, roughly 4.3% were seen once. The specimen was PBMCs, collected 5 days after the yellow fever booster vaccination. Receptors originate from a man in his late teens or twenties who received the YFV17D yellow fever vaccine.

This chain connects TRBV4-2 to TRBJ1-6; D might be TRBD1 (6 bases). With 0 bases removed from V and 5 bases from J, the gap between germline ends came to 14 bases. CDR1 and CDR2 from the germline V gene are LGHNA and YNFKEQ. The CDR3 is made up of 17 amino acids. The CDR3 DNA is TGTGCCAGCAGCCAAGAAGGGGGGAGCCTCCATAATTCACCCCTCCACTTT. It translates to CASSQEGGSLHNSPLHF.

The chain is built from TRBV5-1 and TRBJ2-2; D is possibly TRBD1 (6 bases). Trimming shortened V by 7 bases and J by 5 bases, and 12 bases separated the two germline ends. Germline CDR1 SGHRS, CDR2 YFSETQ. The length of the CDR3 is 13 residues. DNA for the CDR3: TGCGCCAGCGGATCAGGGGATACCGGGGAGCTGTTTTTT. This codes for CASGSGDTGELFF.

This clonotype turned up a few times. The rearrangement links TRBV18 to TRBJ2-1; D is ambiguous. Germline-derived CDR1 and CDR2 are KGHSH and LQKENI. The CDR3 spans 13 residues. The germline V and J ends were trimmed by 0 bases and 6 bases, with 6 bases remaining between them. DNA for the CDR3: TGTGCCAGCTCACCACCCGGAGTCAATGAGCAGTTCTTC. As protein: CASSPPGVNEQFF.

Only a few counts were recorded for this clonotype. Relative to the germline gene, one junction end is altered; a read error may explain this. The J gene is TRBJ1-2, the V gene TRBV7-9, with D perhaps TRBD1 (5 bases). CDR1 is SEHNR and CDR2 is FQNEAQ in the germline V gene (reference sequence). This CDR3 comprises 15 residues. CDR3 bases: TGTGCCAGCAGCCTAGCGCAGGGACCGAACTATGGCTACACCTTC. It is translated as CASSLAQGPNYGYTF.

V is TRBV4-2 and J is TRBJ1-3; no clear D gene. Germline loops: CDR1 LGHNA, CDR2 YNFKEQ. The CDR3 covers 14 residues. The V and J ends lost 0 bases and 7 bases respectively, with 10 bases between them. CDR3 sequence: CASSQDLGRNTIYF. CDR3 DNA sequence: TGTGCCAGCAGCCAAGATTTAGGGCGGAACACCATATATTTT.

The CDR3 DNA is TGTGCCAGCAGTTTAGTCTCTGGGGGGGACAACTACGAGCAGTACTTC. Amino acids: CASSLVSGGDNYEQYF. The chain recombines TRBV12-3 or TRBV12-4 with TRBJ2-7; possible D gene TRBD2, 7 bases. The V end lost 1 base, the J end lost 3 bases, and 16 bases lay between the germline ends. The CDR3 is made up of 16 amino acids.

This chain connects TRBV5-1 to TRBJ2-5, with a possible D match to TRBD2 (5 bases). The CDR3 runs 15 residues. Trimming shortened V by 4 bases and J by 4 bases, and 17 bases separated the two germline ends. In germline, CDR1 is SGHRS, CDR2 YFSETQ. The CDR3 DNA is TGCGCCAGCAGCGGCGGGTCTTCCTTCTTAGAGACCCAGTACTTC. Its translation is CASSGGSSFLETQYF.

In its sample, this clonotype was seen a few times. The chain is built from TRBV7-9 and TRBJ1-2; maybe TRBD1 (6 bases). CDR3 length equals 13 residues. CDR1 SEHNR and CDR2 FQNEAQ come from the germline V gene (reference sequence). V was pared by 10 bases and J by 6 bases, with 18 bases between. CDR3 DNA: TGTGCCACACCAAATCAATCAGGGGATGGCTACACCTTC. Translating gives CATPNQSGDGYTF.

This clonotype has ten or more counts. The chain links TRBV7-2 to TRBJ2-3; 9 nucleotides line up with TRBD2. Unmatched junction bases numbered 5, after V lost 3 bases and J lost 1 base. Germline CDR1 is SGHTA and CDR2 is FQGNSA. The CDR3 totals 16 residues. The CDR3 DNA sequence: TGTGCCAGCAGCTTTCGGACTAGCGCGGGCACAGATACGCAGTATTTT. The encoded protein is CASSFRTSAGTDTQYF.

The rearrangement links TRBV18 to TRBJ2-1, with a weak D call TRBD1 (5 bases). Trimming removed 6 bases at V and 1 base at J, with 10 bases between. Germline lookup yields CDR1 KGHSH and CDR2 LQKENI. The CDR3 contains 14 residues. CDR3 nucleotide sequence: TGTGCCAGCTCCCCCAGGGCTTCCTACAATGAGCAGTTCTTC. It yields the protein CASSPRASYNEQFF. Together with reference TRBV18 and TRBJ2-1, the CDR3 gives the full variable domain: NAGVMQNPRHLVRRRGQEARLRCSPMKGHSHVYWYRQLPEEGLKFMVYLQKENIIDESGMPKERFSAEFPKEGPSILRIQQVVRGDSAAYFCASSPRASYNEQFFGPGTRLTVL.

V gene TRBV4-1 combines with J gene TRBJ2-7; 7 nucleotides match TRBD1. This CDR3 is built from 15 residues. CDR1 is MGHRA, CDR2 YSYEKL, per germline. J gave up 4 bases and V 3 bases, and 9 bases lay outside the gene matches. CDR3 DNA sequence: TGCGCCAGCAGCCAGATTGGACAGGCATTATACGAGCAGTACTTC. Its translation: CASSQIGQALYEQYF.

The CDR3 reads CAISGGDFGNQPQHF. In DNA form, the CDR3 reads TGTGCCATCAGTGGAGGGGACTTTGGCAATCAGCCCCAGCATTTT. The chain links TRBV10-3 to TRBJ1-5; D is possibly TRBD1 (5 bases). The CDR3 is 15 residues long. Germline values: CDR1 ENHRY, CDR2 SYGVKD. V lost 4 bases, J lost 2 bases, and 12 bases lay in between.

This clonotype was seen a handful of times. The chain combines TRBV4-3 with TRBJ1-5; D not resolved. Germline V CDR1 and CDR2: LGHNA, YSLEER. This CDR3 is 16 amino acids long. With 0 bases removed from V and 5 bases from J, the gap between germline ends came to 14 bases. The CDR3 reads CASSQDCRPADQPQHF. The CDR3 DNA reads as TGCGCCAGCAGCCAAGATTGTCGACCCGCCGATCAGCCCCAGCATTTT.

The chain is built from TRBV7-9 and TRBJ2-5; D uncertain. The V and J ends lost 1 base and 5 bases respectively, with 11 bases between them. CDR1 and CDR2 (germline): SEHNR, FQNEAQ (reference sequence). CDR3 size: 14 residues. The CDR3 protein is CASSLEGSVETQYF. The CDR3 DNA reads as TGTGCCAGCAGCTTAGAAGGTTCCGTGGAGACCCAGTACTTC.

This clonotype has a count of ten or more. The genes are TRBV4-3 and TRBJ1-5; 10 nucleotides agree with TRBD1. Germline CDR1 and CDR2: LGHNA and YSLEER. V dropped 1 base and J dropped 7; count of bases not matched to a gene: 7. CDR3 length: 16 amino acids. CDR3 sequence: CASSQGVRDRGQPQHF. Written as DNA, the CDR3 is TGCGCCAGCAGCCAAGGAGTTCGGGACAGGGGACAGCCCCAGCATTTT.

This clonotype was found many times. The V call is TRBV5-1, the J call TRBJ1-2; D perhaps matches TRBD1 (5 bases). The CDR3 totals 13 residues. CDR1 and CDR2 from the germline V gene are SGHRS and YFSETQ. V lost 2 bases and J 3 bases, leaving 8 bases between the germline ends. The CDR3 DNA sequence: TGCGCCAGCAGCTTAGGGGAACACTATGGCTACACCTTC. This codes for CASSLGEHYGYTF. Full variable domain (remainder filled in from reference TRBV5-1 and TRBJ1-2): KAGVTQTPRYLIKTRGQQVTLSCSPISGHRSVSWYQQTPGQGLQFLFEYFSETQRNKGNFPGRFSGRQFSNSRSEMNVSTLELGDSALYLCASSLGEHYGYTFGSGTRLTVV.

This clonotype came up a few times. The chain uses TRBV5-1 and TRBJ2-1; D possibly corresponds to TRBD1 (5 bases). Trimming cost V 0 bases and J 7 bases, with 14 bases left between them. CDR3 length equals 15 residues. Looked up from germline, CDR1 is SGHRS and CDR2 is YFSETQ. The CDR3 DNA follows: TGCGCCAGCAGCTTGGTTGGCAGGGTGGGGAATGAGCAGTTCTTC. This gives the protein CASSLVGRVGNEQFF.

The table lists this clonotype with a few counts. The CDR3 here is CASSAGGYDGELFF. CDR3 bases: TGTGCCAGCAGCGCCGGCGGGTATGATGGGGAGCTGTTTTTT. The chain uses TRBV9 and TRBJ2-2; D might be TRBD2 (5 bases). The germline V gene has CDR1 SGDLS and CDR2 YYNGEE. The CDR3 is made up of 14 amino acids. Trimming left V 3 bases short and J 8 bases short, with 14 bases between.

This clonotype was seen more than once but under ten times. The chain links TRBV15 to TRBJ2-7; D is possibly TRBD1 (6 bases). Trimming removed 0 bases from V and 3 bases from J, with 6 bases in between. This CDR3 has 13 amino acids. Germline V gene lookup returns CDR1 LNHNV and CDR2 YYDKDF (reference sequence). Here the CDR3 DNA reads TGTGCCACCAGCAGAGACAGGGGCTACGAGCAGTACGTC. Translation: CATSRDRGYEQYV.

This clonotype was seen a handful of times. The V call is TRBV6-2 or TRBV6-3, the J call TRBJ1-6; D is perhaps TRBD1 (5 bases). Trimming took 0 bases from V and 7 from J, leaving 10 bases between them. Germline V CDR1 and CDR2: MNHEY, SVGEGT. This CDR3 has 15 residues. CDR3 coding DNA: TGTGCCAGCAGTTACTCGGGGGTCTCGAATTCACCCCTCCACTTT. It codes for CASSYSGVSNSPLHF.

CDR3 DNA: TGTGCCAGTACCAGGGGACAGGGCCATGGCTACACCTTC. Amino acid sequence: CASTRGQGHGYTF. The J gene is TRBJ1-2, the V gene TRBV19; 9 bases agree with TRBD1. Trimming removed 7 bases from V and 6 bases from J; junction bases left unmatched: 6. The length of the CDR3 is 13 residues. The germline CDR1 and CDR2 sequences are LNHDA and SQIVND (reference sequence).

This clonotype was seen a handful of times. This sequence joins TRBV5-4 and TRBJ2-1, with 8 bases identical to TRBD2. This CDR3 contains 15 residues. Germline-derived CDR1 and CDR2 are SGHNT and YYREEE (reference sequence). The trim removed 3 bases at V and 5 bases at J, leaving 7 bases unmatched. In DNA form, the CDR3 reads TGTGCCAGCAGCTCAGTAGCGGGGAAAAACAATGAGCAGTTCTTC. This encodes CASSSVAGKNNEQFF.

This clonotype was seen a handful of times. The chain links TRBV2 to TRBJ2-7; D may correspond to TRBD1 or TRBD2 (5 bases each). This CDR3 is 14 amino acids long. V lost 5 bases and J 2 bases, leaving 13 bases between the germline ends. Germline V gene data show CDR1 as SNHLY and CDR2 as FYNNEI. As DNA, the CDR3 is TGTGCCAGCAGTCCCCGAGAGGGACCCTACGAGCAGTACTTC. Its protein is CASSPREGPYEQYF.

This clonotype was detected only a few times. The V gene is TRBV4-1, the J gene TRBJ1-6; D is perhaps TRBD1 (6 bases). CDR3 length: 17 residues. Per germline, CDR1 MGHRA and CDR2 YSYEKL. The V end was cut by 1 base, the J end by 5 bases, with 15 bases between. In DNA, the CDR3 is TGCGCCAGCAGCCAAGTGGCTAGAACAGGGAATAATTCACCCCTCCACTTT. This encodes CASSQVARTGNNSPLHF.